This passage covers 3 T cell receptor beta chains from one sample sequenced in a study of Ad26.COV2.S vaccination and SARS-CoV-2 variants. Treatment indicated: around 19 received Ad26.COV2.S at low or high dose, single or two shots; 5 received placebo; per-sample allocation not given. Sampling was done on day 63 after the first vaccine or placebo injection. Assay used: immunoSEQ multiplex PCR; TCRdb lists only in-frame clones, some missing. This table has about 390,000 clones, approximately 91% appearing once. The sample was peripheral blood, taken in a trial of Ad26.COV2.S vaccine versus placebo. These receptors all come from a person aged 18-60 years who received the Ad26.COV2.S COVID-19 vaccine or a placebo.

V is TRBV28 and J is TRBJ1-5, with D unresolved. The CDR3 sequence is 15 residues long. V was cut by 5 bases and J by 4 bases, with 15 bases left in between. Germline assignment: CDR1 MDHEN and CDR2 SYDVKM. CDR3 coding DNA: TGTGCCAGCAGTCCACCGGGTTCGGGTAATCAGCCCCAGCATTTT. This encodes CASSPPGSGNQPQHF.

This clone has just a few counts. The J gene is TRBJ2-7, the V gene TRBV29-1; possibly TRBD2 for D (5 bases). Trimming stripped 2 bases from V and 3 bases from J, with 11 bases between. The CDR3 is 13 residues long. Germline values: CDR1 SQVTM, CDR2 ANQGSEA. The CDR3: CSVELAESYEQYF. The CDR3 coding sequence is TGCAGCGTTGAACTAGCCGAAAGCTACGAGCAGTACTTC.

The chain employs TRBV21-1 and TRBJ2-1; the table's D call, TRBD1, was not checked against the DNA. TRBV21-1 represents a pseudogene. The CDR3 is 16 residues long. The chain's CDR3 is CASNADRGVSYNEQFF. CDR3 DNA sequence: TGTGCCAGCAACGCCGACAGGGGAGTATCCTACAATGAGCAGTTCTTC.